These 17 T cell receptor beta chains came from one sample sequenced in a study of control samples from healthy donors and cancer patients. The method was immunoSEQ multiplex PCR; TCRdb's version includes in-frame clones alone and lacks a portion of them. The table has about 98,000 clones, around 80% seen once. The sequencing sample was made of blood. All receptors derive from a woman between 25 and 40 years old in good health.

This chain joins TRBV19 and TRBJ1-1, with D possibly matching TRBD1 (5 bases). Germline CDR1 and CDR2: LNHDA and SQIVND (reference sequence). The germline V and J ends were trimmed by 7 bases and 2 bases, with 14 bases remaining between them. CDR3 size: 14 residues. CDR3 DNA: TGTGCCAGTACGGCCACGGGGCTTAACACTGAAGCTTTCTTT. It translates to CASTATGLNTEAFF.

CDR3 residues: CASTQQGAHGYGYTF. DNA of the CDR3: TGTGCCAGTACTCAACAGGGGGCGCACGGGTATGGCTACACCTTC. V and J are TRBV19 and TRBJ1-2, with 9 positions matching TRBD1. In germline, CDR1 is LNHDA, CDR2 SQIVND (reference sequence). After removal of 7 bases from V and 5 bases from J, the junction contained 11 bases not matched to a gene. The CDR3 is 15 residues long.

The V and J genes are TRBV5-1 and TRBJ2-3, with TRBD2 identical over 8 bases. The junction had 7 bases not matched to a gene; V was cut back by 5 bases and J by 2 bases. Germline V gene data show CDR1 as SGHRS and CDR2 as YFSETQ. The CDR3 extends over 15 amino acids. CDR3 sequence: CASSLAGTLTDTQYF. The CDR3 nucleotides read TGCGCCAGCAGTTTAGCGGGGACACTCACAGATACGCAGTATTTT.

This clone was counted between two and nine times. For the CDR3, the DNA is TGCGCCAGCAGTTACGACAGGGTAGGGGGCTACACCTTC. Amino acids: CASSYDRVGGYTF. The chain combines TRBV5-1 with TRBJ1-2, with TRBD1 matching 7 bases. The V and J ends lost 5 bases and 8 bases, in that order; junction bases with no gene match: 9. This CDR3 region has 13 residues. CDR1 SGHRS and CDR2 YFSETQ come from the germline V gene. The whole variable domain, filled in from reference TRBV5-1 and TRBJ1-2, reads KAGVTQTPRYLIKTRGQQVTLSCSPISGHRSVSWYQQTPGQGLQFLFEYFSETQRNKGNFPGRFSGRQFSNSRSEMNVSTLELGDSALYLCASSYDRVGGYTFGSGTRLTVV.

The chain has TRBV4-2 and TRBJ2-7; possible D gene TRBD2, 7 bases. The CDR3 sequence is 15 residues long. From germline, CDR1 is LGHNA and CDR2 YNFKEQ. The germline V and J ends were trimmed by 3 bases and 4 bases, with 16 bases remaining between them. CDR3 sequence (DNA): TGTGCCAGCAGCCAGGCCGGGGGGCGGACGTACGAGCAGTACTTC. Its translation: CASSQAGGRTYEQYF.

This chain uses TRBV4-3 with TRBJ1-4; D is uncertain. The CDR3 spans 15 residues. Between the trimmed V and J ends, which lost 3 bases and 8 bases, there was a span of 16 bases. The germline gives CDR1 LGHNA, CDR2 YSLEER. CDR3 sequence (DNA): TGCGCCAGCAGCCAGGATCGGAGGGTGAACGAAAAACTGTTTTTT. As protein: CASSQDRRVNEKLFF.

The chain is built from TRBV9 and TRBJ2-1; D is perhaps TRBD1 or TRBD2 (5 bases each). The CDR3 is made up of 15 amino acids. Per the germline V gene, CDR1 is SGDLS and CDR2 is YYNGEE. With 0 bases removed from V and 6 bases from J, the gap between germline ends came to 13 bases. The CDR3 here is CASSVAFGGFNEQFF. DNA of the CDR3: TGTGCCAGCAGCGTAGCATTTGGGGGTTTCAATGAGCAGTTCTTC. Variable domain in full (rest from reference TRBV9 and TRBJ2-1): DSGVTQTPKHLITATGQRVTLRCSPRSGDLSVYWYQQSLDQGLQFLIQYYNGEERAKGNILERFSAQQFPDLHSELNLSSLELGDSALYFCASSVAFGGFNEQFFGPGTRLTVL.

The chain links TRBV4-1 to TRBJ1-4; D ambiguous. The CDR3 spans 16 residues. V lost 0 bases, J lost 3 bases, and 11 bases lay in between. Germline V gene sequence: CDR1 MGHRA, CDR2 YSYEKL. CDR3: CASSQDPGYPNEKLFF. DNA for the CDR3: TGCGCCAGCAGCCAAGATCCGGGGTATCCTAATGAAAAACTGTTTTTT.

The chain carries TRBV7-9 and TRBJ2-3; 7 nucleotides line up with TRBD1. The germline gives CDR1 SEHNR, CDR2 FQNEAQ (reference sequence). The CDR3 contains 14 residues. V lost 1 base and J lost 6; bases outside the gene matches: 4. DNA for the CDR3: TGTGCCAGCAGCTTAGAACAGGGGTACGATACGCAGTATTTT. It translates to CASSLEQGYDTQYF.

This chain joins TRBV29-1 and TRBJ2-7; 7 positions agree with TRBD1. Germline V gene data show CDR1 as SQVTM and CDR2 as ANQGSEA. The V gene end was trimmed by 2 bases and the J gene end by 6 bases; junction bases not matched to a gene: 4. This CDR3 comprises 12 residues. The CDR3 bases are TGCAGCGTTGAATCCAGGGGGTTCGAGCAGTACTTC. Translation gives CSVESRGFEQYF.

This clone is a singleton in its sample. The rearrangement joins TRBV12-3 or TRBV12-4 to TRBJ2-7; no reliable D call. This CDR3 contains 13 residues. V dropped 5 bases and J dropped 2 bases, with 10 bases sitting between them. The CDR3: CASSRGVPYEQYF. The CDR3, as DNA: TGTGCCAGCAGTCGCGGAGTCCCCTACGAGCAGTACTTC.

This clone was counted a single time. The chain joins TRBV6-5 to TRBJ1-1; 8 positions match TRBD1. Germline loops: CDR1 MNHEY, CDR2 SVGAGI. The CDR3 sequence is 14 residues long. Trimming cost V 6 bases and J 7 bases; bases outside gene matches: 10. DNA of the CDR3: TGTGCCAGCAGCCGCAAGACAGGGGCAAGTGAAGCTTTCTTT. Amino acid sequence: CASSRKTGASEAFF.

This chain joins TRBV30 and TRBJ2-2; 10 bases match TRBD1. This CDR3 is built from 17 residues. The germline gives CDR1 GTSNPN, CDR2 SVGIG (reference sequence). Losses at the gene ends were 0 bases for V and 3 bases for J; bases not matched to a gene: 7. The CDR3 loop reads CAWSVRVGTGDTGELFF. The CDR3 region has the DNA TGTGCCTGGAGTGTACGGGTAGGGACAGGGGACACCGGGGAGCTGTTTTTT.

This clone was seen a few times. The V and J genes are TRBV6-5 and TRBJ1-6; D is unclear. Per the germline V gene, CDR1 is MNHEY and CDR2 is SVGAGI. The length of the CDR3 is 10 residues. The CDR3 DNA is TGTGTCCGTGGCGGTTCACCCCTCCACTTT. Its protein product is CVRGGSPLHF.

The chain recombines TRBV6-4 with TRBJ1-6; D might be TRBD1 (5 bases). The germline V and J ends were trimmed by 6 bases and 9 bases, with 15 bases remaining between them. CDR3 size: 14 residues. Per the germline V gene, CDR1 is MRHNA and CDR2 is SNTAGT. Written as DNA, the CDR3 is TGTGCCAGCAGCGTGGGGGGGGACGGTTCACCCCTCCACTTT. It translates to CASSVGGDGSPLHF.

The rearrangement links TRBV4-3 to TRBJ1-4, with D perhaps matching TRBD1 (6 bases). The CDR3 contains 17 residues. Germline V gene lookup returns CDR1 LGHNA and CDR2 YSLEER. The ends were cut back, 4 bases at V and 0 bases at J, with 15 bases in the middle. The CDR3 region is CASSRGSRGSTNEKLFF. The DNA for the CDR3 is TGCGCCAGCAGCCGAGGCTCAAGGGGGTCAACTAATGAAAAACTGTTTTTT.

This clone has just a few counts. The chain recombines TRBV5-6 with TRBJ1-2, with D uncertain. V was pared by 5 bases and J by 6 bases, with 17 bases between. The CDR3 length is 14 residues. Per the germline V gene, CDR1 is SGHDT and CDR2 is YYEEEE. CDR3 sequence: CASRSPLGFDGYTF. DNA for the CDR3: TGTGCCAGCAGGTCCCCCCTCGGGTTCGATGGCTACACCTTC.